The next 24 T cell receptor beta chains were all read from a single sample in a study of blood T cell repertoires in COVID-19. Only in-frame clones appear in the TCRdb table, and some are missing; sequencing was by immunoSEQ multiplex PCR. The top ten hold approximately 2% of the sample, which has under 500,000 clones, roughly 87% seen once. The source material was PBMCs or T cells enriched from blood (not recorded which). The receptors originated from a woman younger than 30 with acute COVID-19.

The rearrangement links TRBV29-1 to TRBJ2-7; 7 bases agree with TRBD2. With V trimmed by 4 bases and J by 2 bases, 5 bases remained unmatched. Germline V gene sequence: CDR1 SQVTM, CDR2 ANQGSEA. This CDR3 comprises 13 residues. This CDR3 reads CSVASGGPYEQYF. Written as DNA, the CDR3 is TGCAGCGTTGCATCGGGAGGCCCCTACGAGCAGTACTTC.

The chain employs TRBV6-6 and TRBJ2-3; TRBD2 matches 9 bases. CDR3 length equals 16 residues. J gave up 0 bases and V 4 bases, and 5 bases lay outside the gene matches. Germline values: CDR1 MNHNY, CDR2 SVGAGI (reference sequence). CDR3 bases: TGTGCCAGCAGTTTCTCTAGCGGGGCTAGCACAGATACGCAGTATTTT. Encoded protein: CASSFSSGASTDTQYF.

The chain links TRBV28 to TRBJ1-1; a weak D match, TRBD1 (6 bases). The CDR3 is 13 residues long. Per germline, CDR1 MDHEN and CDR2 SYDVKM. The V gene lost 3 bases and the J gene lost 10 bases, with 15 bases spanning the gap. The CDR3 bases are TGTGCCAGCAGTTTGTCAGGGGAGAGCGGAGCTTTCTTT. The encoded protein is CASSLSGESGAFF.

The CDR3 coding sequence is TGTGCCAGCACAGTCGAGGACAGGGAGTATGGCTACACCTTC. Its protein product is CASTVEDREYGYTF. The rearrangement links TRBV2 to TRBJ1-2; 8 bases align to TRBD1. The germline V gene encodes CDR1 SNHLY and CDR2 FYNNEI. The J segment lost 5 bases and the V segment lost 7 bases, leaving 9 bases of the junction unmatched. CDR3 length: 14 residues.

CDR3 loop: CASSLRPGSYNEQFF. CDR3 coding DNA: TGTGCCAGCAGTTTACGTCCCGGCTCCTACAATGAGCAGTTCTTC. V and J are TRBV27 and TRBJ2-1; no definite D call. This CDR3 comprises 15 residues. In germline, CDR1 is MNHEY, CDR2 SMNVEV (reference sequence). With 2 bases removed from V and 0 bases from J, the gap between germline ends came to 8 bases.

The V and J genes are TRBV15 and TRBJ2-1; TRBD2 agrees at 11 bases. J lost 5 bases, V lost 3 bases, and 3 bases had no gene match. In germline, CDR1 is LNHNV, CDR2 YYDKDF (reference sequence). The CDR3 runs 15 residues. Written as DNA, the CDR3 is TGTGCCACCAGCAGGGGACTAGCGGCAAACAATGAGCAGTTCTTC. This encodes CATSRGLAANNEQFF.

V is TRBV7-6 and J is TRBJ2-7; 12 bases fit TRBD1. CDR3 length: 15 amino acids. Per the germline V gene, CDR1 is SGHVS and CDR2 is FNYEAQ. Trimming at V came to 3 bases and at J to 6 bases, leaving 6 bases not matched to a gene. CDR3 sequence: CASSFLGTGGGEQYF. The DNA of the CDR3 is TGTGCCAGCAGCTTTTTAGGGACAGGGGGCGGCGAGCAGTACTTC.

The rearrangement uses TRBV2 and TRBJ2-1; 9 bases fit TRBD1. Germline trimming cut 10 bases from V and 7 bases from J; bases unmatched to any gene: 5. Germline lookup yields CDR1 SNHLY and CDR2 FYNNEI. There are 12 residues in the CDR3. The CDR3 is CATTGGWNEQFF. CDR3 in DNA: TGTGCCACCACAGGGGGCTGGAATGAGCAGTTCTTC. The whole variable domain, filled in from reference TRBV2 and TRBJ2-1, reads EPEVTQTPSHQVTQMGQEVILRCVPISNHLYFYWYRQILGQKVEFLVSFYNNEISEKSEIFDDQFSVERPDGSNFTLKIRSTKLEDSAMYFCATTGGWNEQFFGPGTRLTVL.

The chain employs TRBV11-3 and TRBJ2-3, with 13 positions matching TRBD2. CDR1 is SGHNT and CDR2 is YENEEA in the germline V gene. J was trimmed by 8 bases and V by 5 bases; bases with no gene match: 16. The CDR3 is 18 amino acids. Here the CDR3 DNA reads TGTGCCAGCAGCACAAGAACCGGGACTAGCGGGGACCTCGGTACGCAGTATTTT. The encoded protein is CASSTRTGTSGDLGTQYF.

The V gene is TRBV6-5, the J gene TRBJ1-6; D is possibly TRBD1 (6 bases). The CDR3 consists of 15 residues. Germline CDR1 MNHEY, CDR2 SVGAGI. The V end lost 6 bases, the J end lost 11 bases, and 20 bases lay between the germline ends. In DNA form, the CDR3 reads TGTGCCAGCAGGCTCCGGGACACGGACTCTCCACCCCTCCACTTT. Residues: CASRLRDTDSPPLHF.

The rearrangement links TRBV2 to TRBJ1-5, with D maybe TRBD1 (6 bases). This CDR3 contains 15 residues. Trimming pared 6 bases from V and 4 bases from J, leaving 16 bases between. Germline CDR1 SNHLY, CDR2 FYNNEI. The CDR3, as DNA: TGTGCCAGCAGAAACCAAGGACAGACGAATCAGCCCCAGCATTTT. Translating gives CASRNQGQTNQPQHF.

The chain is built from TRBV18 and TRBJ1-5, with a possible D match to TRBD1 (5 bases). The V gene lost 3 bases and the J gene lost 0 bases, with 12 bases spanning the gap. From germline, CDR1 is KGHSH and CDR2 LQKENI. The CDR3 contains 16 residues. CDR3 nucleotide sequence: TGTGCCAGCTCACCCGAACAGGTTAATAGCAATCAGCCCCAGCATTTT. Amino acid sequence: CASSPEQVNSNQPQHF.

The chain's CDR3 is CASTKTGSGNTIYF. DNA for the CDR3: TGTGCCAGCACTAAGACAGGGTCTGGAAACACCATATATTTT. This sequence joins TRBV6-5 and TRBJ1-3; 7 nucleotides line up with TRBD1. CDR1 and CDR2 from the germline V gene are MNHEY and SVGAGI. This CDR3 is built from 14 residues. V was clipped by 7 bases and J by 1 base; unmatched bases: 4.

The rearrangement uses TRBV6-5 and TRBJ2-1; no clear D. Germline V gives CDR1 MNHEY, CDR2 SVGAGI. The CDR3 is made up of 10 amino acids. V dropped 7 bases and J dropped 7 bases, with 5 bases sitting between them. The CDR3 DNA follows: TGTGCCAGCACCCAGAATGAGCAGTTCTTC. Translated, it gives CASTQNEQFF.

Comments on this clone: Distinct nucleotide sequences in the sample also encode this CDR3. The V call is TRBV19, the J call TRBJ2-5; D uncertain. V dropped 3 bases and J dropped 4 bases, with 3 bases sitting between them. This CDR3 contains 11 residues. Germline V gives CDR1 LNHDA, CDR2 SQIVND (reference sequence). CDR3 sequence reads: CASSIRETQYF. Here the CDR3 DNA reads TGTGCCAGTAGTATCCGAGAGACCCAGTACTTC.

V gene TRBV23-1 combines with J gene TRBJ2-1; D not resolved. TRBV23-1 is an open reading frame whose function is uncertain. Trimming pared 2 bases from V and 4 bases from J, leaving 6 bases between. CDR3 size: 13 residues. In DNA, the CDR3 is TGCGCCAGCAGTCAACCCCGGTACAATGAGCAGTTCTTC. Translation: CASSQPRYNEQFF.

The chain has TRBV5-8 and TRBJ2-3, with D unclear. Germline V gene data show CDR1 as SGHTS and CDR2 as YDEGEE. There are 15 residues in the CDR3. The germline V and J ends were trimmed by 0 bases and 2 bases, with 10 bases remaining between them. The CDR3 region has the DNA TGTGCCAGCAGCTTGGTCGTGGAGTACACAGATACGCAGTATTTT. This encodes CASSLVVEYTDTQYF.

The chain recombines TRBV9 with TRBJ1-2; 7 bases fit TRBD1. Unmatched junction bases numbered 6, after V lost 4 bases and J lost 0 bases. This CDR3 comprises 15 residues. The germline V gene encodes CDR1 SGDLS and CDR2 YYNGEE. The CDR3 DNA is TGTGCCAGCAGCCAGGGGGACAACGCTAACTATGGCTACACCTTC. Protein product: CASSQGDNANYGYTF. The whole variable domain, remainder taken from reference TRBV9 and TRBJ1-2, is DSGVTQTPKHLITATGQRVTLRCSPRSGDLSVYWYQQSLDQGLQFLIQYYNGEERAKGNILERFSAQQFPDLHSELNLSSLELGDSALYFCASSQGDNANYGYTFGSGTRLTVV.

The rearrangement joins TRBV18 to TRBJ1-5; the D is unclear. Germline assignment: CDR1 KGHSH and CDR2 LQKENI. The CDR3 consists of 13 residues. V dropped 5 bases and J dropped 5 bases, with 10 bases sitting between them. DNA for the CDR3: TGTGCCAGCTCATCTCACGAGGATCAGCCCCAGCATTTT. Translating gives CASSSHEDQPQHF. The whole variable domain, filled in from reference TRBV18 and TRBJ1-5, reads NAGVMQNPRHLVRRRGQEARLRCSPMKGHSHVYWYRQLPEEGLKFMVYLQKENIIDESGMPKERFSAEFPKEGPSILRIQQVVRGDSAAYFCASSSHEDQPQHFGDGTRLSIL.

The rearrangement links TRBV27 to TRBJ2-7, with 10 bases lining up with TRBD1. The length of the CDR3 is 15 residues. Germline V CDR1 and CDR2: MNHEY, SMNVEV (reference sequence). The V gene end was trimmed by 4 bases and the J gene end by 3 bases; junction bases not matched to a gene: 6. The CDR3 DNA is TGTGCCAGCAGTTCAGGACAGGGGGGTATCTACGAGCAGTACTTC. Translated: CASSSGQGGIYEQYF.

The V call is TRBV4-3, the J call TRBJ2-7; unclear D gene. V lost 0 bases, J lost 2 bases, and 8 bases lay in between. Germline loops: CDR1 LGHNA, CDR2 YSLEER. This CDR3 contains 14 residues. The CDR3 bases are TGCGCCAGCAGCCAAGACAGGAATACCTACGAGCAGTACTTC. This codes for CASSQDRNTYEQYF.

This clone showed up just once. The chain combines TRBV6-2 or TRBV6-3 with TRBJ1-2; weak D call: TRBD1 (5 bases). This CDR3 has 14 residues. Germline CDR1 MNHEY, CDR2 SVGEGT. V was clipped by 2 bases and J by 8 bases, with 15 bases between them. Here the CDR3 reads CASSYGAALGGYTF. CDR3 DNA sequence: TGTGCCAGCAGTTACGGGGCAGCACTGGGCGGCTACACCTTC.

The chain couples TRBV9 to TRBJ1-1; perhaps TRBD1 as D (5 bases). Per the germline V gene, CDR1 is SGDLS and CDR2 is YYNGEE. V was shortened by 6 bases and J by 4 bases, with 16 bases between the two germline ends. The CDR3 extends over 14 amino acids. The CDR3 protein is CASIRLVGGTEAFF. CDR3 DNA sequence: TGTGCCAGCATACGCTTGGTGGGGGGCACTGAAGCTTTCTTT.

The CDR3 sequence: CASSIDPRGGEKLFF. The CDR3, as DNA: TGTGCCAGTAGTATCGACCCCCGAGGGGGTGAAAAACTGTTTTTT. This chain connects TRBV19 to TRBJ1-4; D possibly corresponds to TRBD1 (6 bases). The V and J ends lost 3 bases and 7 bases respectively, with 15 bases between them. Germline loops: CDR1 LNHDA, CDR2 SQIVND (reference sequence). The CDR3 has 15 amino acids. Full variable domain (remainder filled in from reference TRBV19 and TRBJ1-4): DGGITQSPKYLFRKEGQNVTLSCEQNLNHDAMYWYRQDPGQGLRLIYYSQIVNDFQKGDIAEGYSVSREKKESFPLTVTSAQKNPTAFYLCASSIDPRGGEKLFFGSGTQLSVL.